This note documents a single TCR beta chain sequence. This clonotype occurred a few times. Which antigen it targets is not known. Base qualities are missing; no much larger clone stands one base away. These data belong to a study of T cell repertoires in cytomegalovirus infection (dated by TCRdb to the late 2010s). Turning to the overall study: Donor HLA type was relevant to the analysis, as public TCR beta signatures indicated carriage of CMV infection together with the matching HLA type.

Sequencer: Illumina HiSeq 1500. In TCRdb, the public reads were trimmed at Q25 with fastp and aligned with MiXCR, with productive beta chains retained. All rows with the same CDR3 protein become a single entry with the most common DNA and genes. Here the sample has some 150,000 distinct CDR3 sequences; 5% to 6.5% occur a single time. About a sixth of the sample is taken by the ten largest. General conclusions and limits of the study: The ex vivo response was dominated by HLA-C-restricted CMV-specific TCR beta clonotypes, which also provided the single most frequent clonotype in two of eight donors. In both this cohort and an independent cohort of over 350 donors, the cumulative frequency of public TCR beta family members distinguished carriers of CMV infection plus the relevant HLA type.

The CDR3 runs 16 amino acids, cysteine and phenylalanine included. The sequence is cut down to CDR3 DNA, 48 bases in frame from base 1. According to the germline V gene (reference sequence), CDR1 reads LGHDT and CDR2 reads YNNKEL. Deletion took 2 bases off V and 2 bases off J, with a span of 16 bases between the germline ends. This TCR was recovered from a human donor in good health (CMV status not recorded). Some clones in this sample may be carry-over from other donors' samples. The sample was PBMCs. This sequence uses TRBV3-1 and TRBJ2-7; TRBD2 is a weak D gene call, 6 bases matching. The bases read TGTGCCAGCAGCCAAACCTCCGGGACTGCCACCTACGAGCAGTACTTC. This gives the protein CASSQTSGTATYEQYF.